This T cell receptor beta chain was observed in a study of shared clonotypes between healthy human individuals. Naive CD8 isolation took CD45RO-negative cells positively selected for CCR7 and excluded terminally differentiated effector memory CD45RA+ cells. Study-level findings and limits: Few donors limited the genetic and exposure-history diversity represented. Across subsets, estimated richness was generally greater for naive than for memory populations. Sequencing depth was predicted to influence how clonotypes are shared among donors.

Measured with immunoSEQ multiplex PCR; TCRdb has only the in-frame clones, and not every one. The table records over 800,000 clones, 85% to 95% of them present only once. Remarks on this clone: Its antigen remains unknown.

Sequenced input: naive CD8+ T cells sorted from blood. This receptor was taken from a man aged 25-40 years in good health.

The CDR3: CASSESYRGRIYGYTF. As DNA, the CDR3 is TGTGCCAGCAGTGAATCTTACAGGGGGCGGATCTATGGCTACACCTTC. This sequence joins TRBV6-1 and TRBJ1-2; 9 positions agree with TRBD1. V shed 2 bases and J 4 bases; nucleotides not matched to a gene: 8. Germline V gene sequence: CDR1 MNHNS, CDR2 SASEGT. The length of the CDR3 is 16 residues.